This is a list of T cell receptor beta chains from one sample in a study of blood T cells in healthy people across ages. TCRdb reprocessed the 5' RACE reads with MiXCR, giving one entry per CDR3 protein. The sample includes 890,000 or so distinct CDR3 sequences, roughly 60% of them seen just once. Sequenced: blood. These receptors were taken from a man aged 25-45 years in good health. Both conserved end residues are part of each CDR3. Fields, in order: J gene, clone size, D gene, V gene, CDR3 protein, CDR3 DNA. The D gene is left open where the match is weak. Some rows mark clone size as missing; the rest say once, few, many or name a class of expanded clone.

TRBJ2-1 NA NA TRBV7-9 CASSRPLNEQFF TGTGCCAGCAGCCGCCCACTCAATGAGCAGTTCTTC
TRBJ2-1 NA NA TRBV28 CASSFFQGRNEQFF TGTGCCAGCAGTTTCTTCCAGGGCCGGAATGAGCAGTTCTTC
TRBJ2-3 NA TRBD1 TRBV27 CASSLRRGQWEDTQYF TGTGCCAGCAGTTTACGCCGGGGACAGTGGGAAGATACGCAGTATTTT
TRBJ1-2 few NA TRBV7-8 CASSAQGPNGYTF TGTGCCAGCAGCGCGCAGGGTCCTAATGGCTACACCTTC
TRBJ2-1 few NA TRBV7-9 CASSESIAREQFF TGTGCCAGCAGCGAATCGATTGCACGGGAGCAGTTCTTC
TRBJ1-2 few NA TRBV27 CASSETWGYGYTF TGTGCCAGCAGTGAGACCTGGGGCTATGGCTACACCTTC
TRBJ2-7 NA TRBD2 TRBV29-1 CSVEVAGGAYEQYF TGCAGCGTTGAAGTAGCGGGGGGCGCCTACGAGCAGTACTTC
TRBJ2-7 NA TRBD1 TRBV20-1 CSATDRVFPYEQYF TGCAGTGCCACTGACAGGGTCTTTCCCTACGAGCAGTACTTC
TRBJ2-5 NA NA TRBV25-1 CASSESGYQETQYF TGTGCCAGCAGTGAGAGCGGATACCAAGAGACCCAGTACTTC
TRBJ1-5 NA NA TRBV15 CATSRDQVGNQPQHF TGTGCCACCAGCAGAGATCAAGTAGGCAATCAGCCCCAGCATTTT
TRBJ2-2 NA NA TRBV7-2 CASSLDLVSSGAPGELFF TGTGCCAGCAGCTTAGACCTGGTTTCATCGGGGGCCCCCGGGGAGCTGTTTTTT
TRBJ2-1 NA NA TRBV6-5 CASSYGTPKTDEQFF TGTGCCAGCAGTTACGGGACCCCCAAAACCGATGAGCAGTTCTTC
TRBJ2-7 NA NA TRBV15 CATSRSVETQYF TGTGCCACCAGCAGATCGGTGGAGACTCAGTACTTC
TRBJ2-1 NA NA TRBV7-8 CASSLAQGRDEQFF TGTGCCAGCAGCTTAGCGCAGGGTAGGGATGAGCAGTTCTTC
TRBJ1-5 NA NA TRBV6-2/TRBV6-3 CASLAAASLYGNQPQHF TGTGCCAGCCTGGCGGCAGCATCGTTATATGGCAATCAGCCCCAGCATTTT
TRBJ2-1 NA TRBD2 TRBV6-6 CAGRGAGDYNEQFF TGTGCCGGCCGCGGAGCGGGGGACTACAATGAGCAGTTCTTC
TRBJ2-1 NA TRBD2 TRBV7-7 CASSPGLAGIKEQFF TGTGCCAGCAGCCCCGGACTAGCGGGAATTAAGGAGCAGTTCTTC
TRBJ1-4 NA NA TRBV15 CATTDSWFEKLFF TGTGCCACCACTGACTCCTGGTTTGAAAAACTGTTTTTT
TRBJ2-1 NA NA TRBV30 CAWGPGAGETQFF TGTGCCTGGGGCCCCGGGGCAGGAGAGACCCAGTTCTTC
TRBJ2-5 NA NA TRBV9 CASSVEYFSSETQYF TGTGCCAGCAGCGTCGAATACTTTTCTTCGGAGACCCAGTACTTC
TRBJ2-1 NA TRBD1 TRBV27 CASSHGRGLEQFF TGTGCCAGCAGTCATGGCAGGGGGCTTGAGCAGTTCTTC
TRBJ2-2 NA TRBD1 TRBV14 CASSPRDRYTGELFF TGTGCCAGCAGCCCGCGGGACAGGTACACCGGGGAGCTGTTTTTT
TRBJ2-1 NA TRBD1 TRBV28 CDSSPGQNSYNEQFF TGTGACAGCAGCCCGGGACAGAACTCCTACAATGAGCAGTTCTTC
TRBJ2-5 NA NA TRBV6-5 CASTKTRGETQYF TGTGCCAGCACAAAAACGAGGGGAGAGACCCAGTACTTC
TRBJ1-5 few NA TRBV4-3 CASSQDRMDIYQPQHF TGCGCCAGCAGCCAAGATAGAATGGACATCTATCAGCCCCAGCATTTT
TRBJ2-7 NA NA TRBV27 CASSFKSAYEQYF TGTGCCAGCAGTTTCAAGTCAGCCTACGAGCAGTACTTC
TRBJ2-2 NA NA TRBV9 CASSALDSANTGELFF TGTGCCAGCAGCGCCCTGGACAGCGCGAACACCGGGGAGCTGTTTTTT
TRBJ1-1 NA TRBD1 TRBV29-1 CSVERQGTEAFF TGCAGCGTTGAAAGACAGGGTACTGAAGCTTTCTTT
TRBJ2-7 NA NA TRBV15 CATSRERLSTNYEQYF TGTGCCACCAGCAGGGAACGACTGTCCACGAACTACGAGCAGTACTTC
TRBJ2-4 NA NA TRBV12-3/TRBV12-4 CASRAAKNIQYF TGTGCCAGCAGGGCAGCCAAAAACATTCAGTACTTC
TRBJ2-2 NA TRBD1 TRBV4-2 CASSQPDRGTGELFF TGTGCCAGCAGCCAACCAGACAGGGGCACCGGGGAGCTGTTTTTT
TRBJ1-4 NA NA TRBV6-6 CASGGEVANEKLFF TGTGCCAGCGGCGGGGAAGTCGCTAATGAAAAACTGTTTTTT
TRBJ1-5 NA NA TRBV9 CASSAAGGFGQPQHF TGTGCAAGCAGCGCAGCAGGAGGTTTCGGTCAGCCCCAGCATTTT